This TCR beta chain was captured in a study of cytomegalovirus exposure and HLA in healthy donors. Findings of the study overall: Most TCR sequences showed up rarely, but some public TCRs showed up in many donors.

Amplification used 60 Vbeta primers and 13 Jbeta primers. Sequencing used immunoSEQ multiplex PCR; TCRdb keeps in-frame clones, though not all of them. The table shows 140,000 or so clones, with about 75% occurring only once. With respect to this clone: The antigen is not known.

CDR3 length: 15 residues. CDR1 MDHEN and CDR2 SYDVKM come from the germline V gene. The V and J ends lost 5 bases and 2 bases respectively, with 13 bases between them. The source is a man aged 60 to 75 in good health and CMV-seronegative. The sample was PBMCs. The J gene is TRBJ1-3, the V gene TRBV28, with TRBD1 as a possible D gene (5 bases). CDR3 sequence: CASSLLQVTGNTIYF. The CDR3 coding sequence is TGTGCCAGCAGTCTTCTACAGGTTACTGGAAACACCATATATTTT. Combining the CDR3 with reference TRBV28 and TRBJ1-3 gives the whole variable domain DVKVTQSSRYLVKRTGEKVFLECVQDMDHENMFWYRQDPGLGLRLIYFSYDVKMKEKGDIPEGYSVSREKKERFSLILESASTNQTSMYLCASSLLQVTGNTIYFGEGSWLTVV.